This T cell receptor (beta chain) was observed in a study of CD8 T cells in ankylosing spondylitis (TCRdb year 2017). Regarding the complete study: The study set out to find disease-linked TCR variants by profiling T cell receptor beta repertoires in ankylosing spondylitis patients and healthy donors. The whole study cohort included under 140 healthy donors and about two dozen ankylosing spondylitis patients. Peripheral blood samples were taken, and synovial fluid was additionally collected from ankylosing spondylitis patients.

As concerns this clonotype: What antigen it recognizes has not been identified. No quality values exist for individual bases; no much larger clone is one base distant.

The CDR3 numbers 16 residues from cysteine through phenylalanine. Only the CDR3 DNA is retained, 48 bases long and in frame from the first base. At the junction V is shortened by 4 bases and J by 8 bases, with 20 bases in between. Based on the germline V gene, the CDR1 and CDR2 sequences are SGHTA and FQGNSA. The investigation overall reported the following: Blood from ankylosing spondylitis patients appeared to be characterized by a TCR beta motif made up of about 8 highly homologous amino acid variants. The disease-linked clones showed a CD8+ phenotype and occurred at relatively low frequencies in peripheral blood. According to the report, matched synovial fluid samples from ankylosing spondylitis patients were significantly enriched for the disease-linked clones. Some motif variants had previously been reported in the synovial fluid and blood of reactive arthritis patients, which suggests shared mechanisms of disease initiation.

Sequenced using an Illumina HiSeq 2500. Quantitative 5'-RACE with molecular barcodes was the method used to prepare the TCR beta libraries. From the authors' description of their analysis: To identify disease-linked TCR variants, a new computational method was used, one built on a probabilistic model of VDJ rearrangement. TCRdb cleaned the public reads at Q25 with fastp, built clones with MiXCR and kept in-frame beta chains. Rows are unified per CDR3 protein, each entry keeping the most common DNA and genes. V and J calls and clone size were set by TCRdb, not the authors. The sample table records hundreds of thousands of distinct CDR3 sequences; 17% of these occur just once. Around 0.92% of the sample goes to the ten largest clones.

The sample was blood, either unsorted or a sorted T cell fraction (not recorded which). The clonotype originates from a male donor with ankylosing spondylitis. The chain uses TRBV7-2 and TRBJ2-2; no D segment can be confidently identified. The bases read TGTGCCAGCAGCTCGAAAGTCCGAACCAACCTGGGGGAGCTGTTTTTT. This gives the protein CASSSKVRTNLGELFF. Reference TRBV7-2 and TRBJ2-2 genes cover what lies past the CDR3, so the full variable domain is GAGVSQSPSNKVTEKGKDVELRCDPISGHTALYWYRQSLGQGLEFLIYFQGNSAPDKSGLPSDRFSAERTGGSVSTLTIQRTQQEDSAVYLCASSSKVRTNLGELFFGEGSRLTVL.